These 8 T cell receptor beta chains were sequenced from one sample in a study of blood T cell repertoires in COVID-19. Measured with immunoSEQ multiplex PCR; TCRdb has only the in-frame clones, and not every one. The sample carries 110,000 to 150,000 clones, over 80% recorded once. Sequenced material: peripheral blood. The receptors come from a human donor in a cohort sampled during active COVID-19.

The rearrangement joins TRBV2 to TRBJ2-3, with 7 nucleotides matching TRBD2. Germline CDR1 SNHLY, CDR2 FYNNEI. Trimming cost V 3 bases and J 2 bases; bases outside gene matches: 5. This CDR3 has 15 residues. The CDR3 DNA reads as TGTGCCAGCAGTGACGGTCTAGCGGACACAGATACGCAGTATTTT. Amino acids: CASSDGLADTDTQYF.

The chain has TRBV6-1 and TRBJ1-2; possibly TRBD1 for D (6 bases). Deletions cut 2 bases from V and 2 bases from J, with 12 bases between. The CDR3 is made up of 15 amino acids. Germline CDR1 and CDR2: MNHNS and SASEGT. The CDR3 DNA sequence: TGTGCCAGCAGTGAAAGGGCGCAGGGGAACTATGGCTACACCTTC. This translates into CASSERAQGNYGYTF.

This clone was counted once. V usage is TRBV5-1 and J usage is TRBJ1-4; D may be TRBD1 (5 bases). V lost 0 bases and J 8 bases, leaving 11 bases between the germline ends. The CDR3 is 14 amino acids. Germline assignment: CDR1 SGHRS and CDR2 YFSETQ. As DNA, the CDR3 is TGCGCCAGCAGCTTGGAGGGGTTTCAGGAAAAACTGTTTTTT. Amino acid sequence: CASSLEGFQEKLFF. Together with reference TRBV5-1 and TRBJ1-4, the CDR3 gives the full variable domain: KAGVTQTPRYLIKTRGQQVTLSCSPISGHRSVSWYQQTPGQGLQFLFEYFSETQRNKGNFPGRFSGRQFSNSRSEMNVSTLELGDSALYLCASSLEGFQEKLFFGSGTQLSVL.

This CDR3 is CASSYFSQDGGETQYF. The CDR3 DNA reads as TGTGCCAGCAGTTACTTTTCACAGGATGGCGGAGAGACCCAGTACTTC. The chain links TRBV6-2 or TRBV6-3 to TRBJ2-5, with D maybe TRBD1 (5 bases). The CDR3 length is 16 residues. Germline V CDR1 and CDR2: MNHEY, SVGEGT. V dropped 1 base and J dropped 4 bases, with 16 bases sitting between them.

The chain uses TRBV9 and TRBJ2-5; D perhaps matches TRBD2 (7 bases). CDR3 length equals 15 residues. V lost 0 bases, J lost 7 bases, and 16 bases lay in between. Germline V gives CDR1 SGDLS, CDR2 YYNGEE. CDR3 sequence: CASSVAGGGGGTQYF. The CDR3 nucleotides are TGTGCCAGCAGCGTAGCGGGAGGTGGAGGGGGGACCCAGTACTTC. The complete variable domain, with remaining parts taken from reference TRBV9 and TRBJ2-5, reads DSGVTQTPKHLITATGQRVTLRCSPRSGDLSVYWYQQSLDQGLQFLIQYYNGEERAKGNILERFSAQQFPDLHSELNLSSLELGDSALYFCASSVAGGGGGTQYFGPGTRLLVL.

The chain has TRBV6-6 and TRBJ1-5; D gene unclear. This CDR3 is 15 amino acids long. V lost 6 bases, J lost 6 bases, and 18 bases lay in between. The germline V gene has CDR1 MNHNY and CDR2 SVGAGI (reference sequence). CDR3 sequence (DNA): TGTGCCAGCAGCCCTGAGACGAATAGCGGTCAGCCCCAGCATTTT. Translated: CASSPETNSGQPQHF.

The V gene is TRBV11-1, the J gene TRBJ1-2; no firm D call. Germline CDR1 and CDR2: SGHAT and FQDESV (reference sequence). The CDR3 has 14 residues. Trimming cost V 1 base and J 4 bases, with 10 bases left between them. In nucleotides, the CDR3 is TGTGCCAGCAGCTTAGATACAGTGGGCTATGGCTACACCTTC. It translates to CASSLDTVGYGYTF.

The rearrangement links TRBV30 to TRBJ2-1; D ambiguous. Germline CDR1 and CDR2: GTSNPN and SVGIG (reference sequence). Trimming removed 3 bases at V and 7 bases at J, with 7 bases between. This CDR3 is built from 11 residues. The CDR3 sequence: CAWSPKNEQFF. In DNA form, the CDR3 reads TGTGCCTGGAGCCCCAAAAATGAGCAGTTCTTC.